A single sample is the source of the 24 T cell receptor beta chains below, sequenced in a study of a mutant IDH1 vaccine in newly diagnosed glioma. The sample's time point: week 11, during vaccination. One vaccine dose held 300 ug of mutant IDH1 20-mer peptide and came with topical imiquimod. No antigen is known for these receptors. Measured with immunoSEQ multiplex PCR; TCRdb has only the in-frame clones, and not every one. The sample has around 41,000 clones; roughly 84% are singletons. The sample here was PBMCs, taken from a glioma patient whose treatment included an IDH1 peptide vaccine. The receptors here all came from a man aged 35 to 55 with glioma.

V usage is TRBV6-6 and J usage is TRBJ2-7; 14 bases line up with TRBD2. CDR3 size: 15 residues. Germline lookup yields CDR1 MNHNY and CDR2 SVGAGI (reference sequence). The trim removed 5 bases at V and 4 bases at J, leaving 4 bases unmatched. In DNA form, the CDR3 reads TGTGCCAGCAGTCCGGGACTAGCGGGAGCTTACGAGCAGTACTTC. It translates to CASSPGLAGAYEQYF.

The CDR3 loop reads CASSARGSGANVLTF. The CDR3 DNA follows: TGTGCCAGCAGCGCCAGGGGCTCTGGGGCCAACGTCCTGACTTTC. The V gene is TRBV9, the J gene TRBJ2-6; tentatively, D is TRBD1 (6 bases). V was shortened by 3 bases and J by 0 bases, with 7 bases between the two germline ends. Germline values: CDR1 SGDLS, CDR2 YYNGEE. The CDR3 is 15 amino acids.

The chain joins TRBV27 to TRBJ1-4; tentatively, D is TRBD1 (5 bases). The germline V gene has CDR1 MNHEY and CDR2 SMNVEV (reference sequence). With 9 bases removed from V and 3 bases from J, the gap between germline ends came to 14 bases. CDR3 length equals 14 residues. CDR3 amino acids: CASRNSGPNEKLFF. In DNA, the CDR3 is TGTGCCAGTAGAAATTCAGGGCCTAATGAAAAACTGTTTTTT.

This CDR3 reads CASSAQGGRAGETQYF. The CDR3 DNA reads TGTGCCAGCAGCGCCCAGGGCGGGAGGGCGGGGGAGACCCAGTACTTC. The chain combines TRBV9 with TRBJ2-5; 9 nucleotides match TRBD2. This CDR3 contains 16 residues. The junction had 11 bases not matched to a gene; V was cut back by 3 bases and J by 5 bases. The germline V gene encodes CDR1 SGDLS and CDR2 YYNGEE.

V is TRBV5-1 and J is TRBJ1-3, with a possible D match to TRBD1 (6 bases). Germline V gene lookup returns CDR1 SGHRS and CDR2 YFSETQ. The ends were cut back, 4 bases at V and 0 bases at J, with 20 bases in the middle. The CDR3 consists of 18 residues. CDR3 sequence reads: CASSARGGRTFSGNTIYF. The DNA of the CDR3 is TGCGCCAGCAGCGCCCGGGGGGGCCGGACCTTCTCTGGAAACACCATATATTTT.

This clone was seen only once. This chain links TRBV7-9 with TRBJ2-1; 11 positions agree with TRBD1. J was trimmed by 8 bases and V by 5 bases; bases with no gene match: 14. This CDR3 region has 17 residues. Germline CDR1 SEHNR, CDR2 FQNEAQ (reference sequence). Here the CDR3 DNA reads TGTGCCAGCAGCCACTACGTGATAGGACAGGGGGCCTATGAGCAGTTCTTC. It specifies CASSHYVIGQGAYEQFF.

This chain links TRBV7-9 with TRBJ2-5, with 7 bases fitting TRBD2. In germline, CDR1 is SEHNR, CDR2 FQNEAQ (reference sequence). V shed 0 bases, J shed 5 bases, and the junction held 6 bases outside the gene matches. The CDR3 runs 15 residues. CDR3 amino acids: CASSLAGGPRETQYF. The DNA of the CDR3 is TGTGCCAGCAGCTTAGCGGGAGGGCCCAGGGAGACCCAGTACTTC. The complete variable domain, with remaining parts taken from reference TRBV7-9 and TRBJ2-5, reads DTGVSQNPRHKITKRGQNVTFRCDPISEHNRLYWYRQTLGQGPEFLTYFQNEAQLEKSRLLSDRFSAERPKGSFSTLEIQRTEQGDSAMYLCASSLAGGPRETQYFGPGTRLLVL.

The chain couples TRBV9 to TRBJ2-2, with 11 nucleotides matching TRBD1. Germline CDR1 SGDLS, CDR2 YYNGEE. V was clipped by 3 bases and J by 0 bases; unmatched bases: 1. The length of the CDR3 is 16 residues. In DNA form, the CDR3 reads TGTGCCAGCAGCGAGGGACAGGGGGCGAACACCGGGGAGCTGTTTTTT. Protein product: CASSEGQGANTGELFF.

The chain recombines TRBV5-6 with TRBJ2-7; D not resolved. V lost 6 bases and J lost 0, with 7 bases in between. The CDR3 extends over 12 amino acids. Germline values: CDR1 SGHDT, CDR2 YYEEEE. The CDR3 here is CASKGNSYEQYF. The CDR3 coding sequence is TGTGCCAGCAAGGGTAACTCCTACGAGCAGTACTTC.

The rearrangement links TRBV5-4 to TRBJ1-1; no firm D call. The germline CDR1 and CDR2 sequences are SGHNT and YYREEE (reference sequence). CDR3 length: 15 residues. Trimming removed 4 bases from V and 0 bases from J, with 13 bases in between. CDR3 region: CASSLDGVLNTEAFF. CDR3 sequence (DNA): TGTGCCAGCAGCCTCGACGGTGTTCTGAACACTGAAGCTTTCTTT.

CDR3 region: CASSLLKRARTDTQYF. CDR3 nucleotide sequence: TGCGCCAGCAGCTTACTTAAGCGGGCACGCACAGATACGCAGTATTTT. V is TRBV5-1 and J is TRBJ2-3, with a tentative D call TRBD2 (6 bases). CDR3 length: 16 amino acids. Germline V gene data show CDR1 as SGHRS and CDR2 as YFSETQ. Trimming pared 2 bases from V and 1 base from J, leaving 14 bases between.

The chain has TRBV3-2 and TRBJ2-1; the D call TRBD2 from the table was never checked on the DNA. TRBV3-2 is termed a pseudogene. CDR3 length: 8 amino acids. The CDR3 region is CASSWRFF. The CDR3 nucleotides read TGTGCCAGCAGCTGGAGGTTCTTC.

The chain combines TRBV5-1 with TRBJ1-4; D remains unclear. Trimming took 0 bases from V and 6 from J, leaving 15 bases between them. Germline CDR1 and CDR2: SGHRS and YFSETQ. This CDR3 is built from 16 residues. The CDR3 loop is CASSLGGEGLDEKLFF. The CDR3 DNA reads TGCGCCAGCAGCTTGGGGGGAGAAGGGTTGGATGAAAAACTGTTTTTT.

The rearrangement joins TRBV7-9 to TRBJ2-7, with D unresolved. From germline, CDR1 is SEHNR and CDR2 FQNEAQ (reference sequence). V lost 5 bases, J lost 0 bases, and 14 bases lay in between. CDR3 size: 15 residues. CDR3 residues: CASSPSIRSSYEQYF. The CDR3 region has the DNA TGTGCCAGCAGCCCGTCTATCAGGAGCTCCTACGAGCAGTACTTC.

The chain joins TRBV19 to TRBJ1-5; D possibly corresponds to TRBD1 (5 bases). V was pared by 4 bases and J by 0 bases, with 13 bases between. The germline V gene encodes CDR1 LNHDA and CDR2 SQIVND (reference sequence). CDR3 size: 16 residues. The CDR3 loop reads CASSTLGTSSNQPQHF. For the CDR3, the DNA is TGTGCCAGTAGTACCCTAGGGACGAGTAGCAATCAGCCCCAGCATTTT.

This clone has more than one count but fewer than ten. DNA for the CDR3: TGTGCCAGCAGCCTCCTCCGGGACGTCTATGGCTACACCTTC. Its translation: CASSLLRDVYGYTF. The rearrangement uses TRBV7-8 and TRBJ1-2, with D possibly TRBD1 on 5 matching bases. CDR1 and CDR2 (germline): SGHVS, FQNEAQ. Trimming took 5 bases from V and 4 from J, leaving 14 bases between them. The CDR3 totals 14 residues.

This clone has only one observation. This chain links TRBV5-1 with TRBJ2-5; 10 nucleotides agree with TRBD2. The tail of the sequence fits TRBJ2-7 better, so the J call may be wrong. The CDR3 length is 15 residues. Germline loops: CDR1 SGHRS, CDR2 YFSETQ. CDR3 sequence: CASSLGLAGSHEQYF. The CDR3 DNA sequence: TGCGCCAGCAGCTTGGGACTAGCGGGTAGCCACGAGCAGTACTTC.

V gene TRBV18 combines with J gene TRBJ1-3; D perhaps matches TRBD1 (6 bases). The CDR3 totals 16 residues. The germline CDR1 and CDR2 sequences are KGHSH and LQKENI. The V end lost 2 bases, the J end lost 0 bases, and 11 bases lay between the germline ends. CDR3 sequence: CASSPYRETSGNTIYF. In DNA, the CDR3 is TGTGCCAGCTCACCATACAGGGAGACCTCTGGAAACACCATATATTTT.

The chain has TRBV28 and TRBJ2-7; D gene uncertain. This CDR3 contains 13 residues. The V gene's germline CDR1 is MDHEN and CDR2 SYDVKM. Trimming took 1 base from V and 7 from J, leaving 11 bases between them. Here the CDR3 DNA reads TGTGCCAGCAGTTTATACGACTCAGGAGAGCAGTACTTC. As protein: CASSLYDSGEQYF.

The CDR3 bases are TGTGCCAGCAGTGAACAGGTATTGGAGACCCAGTACTTC. This sequence encodes CASSEQVLETQYF. V gene TRBV2 combines with J gene TRBJ2-5; D is unclear. Germline CDR1 reads SNHLY; CDR2 reads FYNNEI. The CDR3 sequence is 13 residues long. The germline V and J ends were trimmed by 2 bases and 5 bases, with 9 bases remaining between them.

This chain links TRBV28 with TRBJ2-7; the D is unclear. The CDR3 contains 13 residues. Germline CDR1 is MDHEN and CDR2 is SYDVKM. Deletions cut 5 bases from V and 2 bases from J, with 10 bases between. The CDR3 nucleotides read TGTGCCAGCAGTGTACCGTTGACCTACGAGCAGTACTTC. It codes for CASSVPLTYEQYF.

This CDR3 reads CASSTGQGDFYEQYF. CDR3 nucleotide sequence: TGCGCCAGCAGTACGGGACAGGGGGATTTCTACGAGCAGTACTTC. The V call is TRBV10-2, the J call TRBJ2-7, with 11 bases that match TRBD1. Unmatched junction bases numbered 6, after V lost 5 bases and J lost 3 bases. The CDR3 spans 15 residues. The germline V gene encodes CDR1 WSHSY and CDR2 SAAADI.

The gene calls are TRBV4-1 and TRBJ2-1; a weak D match, TRBD1 (5 bases). CDR3 size: 18 residues. From germline, CDR1 is MGHRA and CDR2 YSYEKL. Trimming pared 3 bases from V and 4 bases from J, leaving 22 bases between. The CDR3 reads CASSQRTLSRDTYNEQFF. The CDR3 nucleotides are TGCGCCAGCAGCCAGCGGACACTGAGCAGGGATACTTACAATGAGCAGTTCTTC.

The chain has TRBV18 and TRBJ2-7, with a tentative D call TRBD1 (5 bases). Trimming left V 1 base short and J 3 bases short, with 10 bases between. Germline lookup yields CDR1 KGHSH and CDR2 LQKENI. This CDR3 contains 14 residues. The CDR3 loop is CASSPRSGIYEQYF. Here the CDR3 DNA reads TGTGCCAGCTCACCACGGTCAGGGATCTACGAGCAGTACTTC.